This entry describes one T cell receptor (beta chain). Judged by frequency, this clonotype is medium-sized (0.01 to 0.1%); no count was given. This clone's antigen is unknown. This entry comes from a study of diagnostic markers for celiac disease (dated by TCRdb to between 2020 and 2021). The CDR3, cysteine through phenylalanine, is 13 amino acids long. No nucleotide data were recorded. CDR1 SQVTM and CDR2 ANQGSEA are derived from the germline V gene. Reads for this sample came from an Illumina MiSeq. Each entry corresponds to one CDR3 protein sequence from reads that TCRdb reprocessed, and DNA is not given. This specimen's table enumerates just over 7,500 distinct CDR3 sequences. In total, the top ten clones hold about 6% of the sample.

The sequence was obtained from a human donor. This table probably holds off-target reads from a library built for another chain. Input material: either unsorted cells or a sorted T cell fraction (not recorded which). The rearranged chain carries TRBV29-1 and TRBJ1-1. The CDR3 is CSVQQGRNTEAFF.